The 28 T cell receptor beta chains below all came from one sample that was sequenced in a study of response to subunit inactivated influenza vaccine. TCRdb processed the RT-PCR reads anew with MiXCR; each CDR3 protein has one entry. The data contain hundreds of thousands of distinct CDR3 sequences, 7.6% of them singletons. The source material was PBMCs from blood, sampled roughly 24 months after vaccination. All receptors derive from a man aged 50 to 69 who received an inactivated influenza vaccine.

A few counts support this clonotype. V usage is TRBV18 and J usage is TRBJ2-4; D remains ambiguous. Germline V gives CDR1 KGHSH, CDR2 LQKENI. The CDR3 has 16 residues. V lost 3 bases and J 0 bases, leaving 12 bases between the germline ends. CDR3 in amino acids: CASSPVGMIAKNIQYF. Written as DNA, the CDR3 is TGTGCCAGCTCACCGGTGGGAATGATAGCCAAAAACATTCAGTACTTC.

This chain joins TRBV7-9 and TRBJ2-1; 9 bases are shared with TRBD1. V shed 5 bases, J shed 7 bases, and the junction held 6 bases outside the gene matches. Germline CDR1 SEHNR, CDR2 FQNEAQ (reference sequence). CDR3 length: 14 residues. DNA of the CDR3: TGTGCCAGCAGCCTCGGACAGGGGTGGAATGAGCAGTTCTTC. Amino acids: CASSLGQGWNEQFF.

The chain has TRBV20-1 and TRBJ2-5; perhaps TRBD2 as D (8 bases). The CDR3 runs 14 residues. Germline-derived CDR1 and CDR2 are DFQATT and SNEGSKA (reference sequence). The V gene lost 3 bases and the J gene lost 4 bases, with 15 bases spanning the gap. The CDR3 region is CSARGLGGAETQYF. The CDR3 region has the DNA TGCAGTGCTAGGGGACTAGGGGGCGCAGAGACCCAGTACTTC.

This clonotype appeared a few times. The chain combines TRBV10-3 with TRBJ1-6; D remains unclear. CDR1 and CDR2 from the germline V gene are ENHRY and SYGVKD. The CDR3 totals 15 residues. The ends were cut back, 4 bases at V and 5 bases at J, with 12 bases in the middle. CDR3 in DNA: TGTGCCATCAGTGTATCCCGGGATGATAATTCACCCCTCCACTTT. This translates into CAISVSRDDNSPLHF.

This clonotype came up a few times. The CDR3 DNA sequence: TGCAGTGCTAAAGCGGGAGGATCCACCGGGGAGCTGTTTTTT. Protein product: CSAKAGGSTGELFF. The chain links TRBV20-1 to TRBJ2-2; 9 positions match TRBD2. The CDR3 length is 14 residues. The germline V gene has CDR1 DFQATT and CDR2 SNEGSKA (reference sequence). V was clipped by 4 bases and J by 4 bases; unmatched bases: 4.

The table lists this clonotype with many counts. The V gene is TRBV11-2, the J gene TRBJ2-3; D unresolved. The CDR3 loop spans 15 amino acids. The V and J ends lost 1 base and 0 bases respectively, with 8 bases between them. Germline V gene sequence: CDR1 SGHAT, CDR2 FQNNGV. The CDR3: CASSLVGLSTDTQYF. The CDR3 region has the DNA TGTGCCAGCAGCTTAGTTGGGCTCAGCACAGATACGCAGTATTTT.

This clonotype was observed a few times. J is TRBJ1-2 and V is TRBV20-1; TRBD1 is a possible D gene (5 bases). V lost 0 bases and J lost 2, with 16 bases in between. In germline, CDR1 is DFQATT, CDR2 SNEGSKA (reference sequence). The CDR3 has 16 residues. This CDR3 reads CSARDPPAGRNYGYTF. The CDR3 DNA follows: TGCAGTGCTAGAGATCCCCCGGCAGGGAGGAACTATGGCTACACCTTC.

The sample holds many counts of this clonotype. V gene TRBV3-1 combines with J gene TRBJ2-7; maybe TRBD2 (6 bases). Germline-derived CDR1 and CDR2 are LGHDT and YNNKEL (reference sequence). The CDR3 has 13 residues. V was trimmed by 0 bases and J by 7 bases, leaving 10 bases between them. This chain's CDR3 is CASSQDWGEEQYF. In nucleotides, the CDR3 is TGTGCCAGCAGCCAAGATTGGGGGGAAGAGCAGTACTTC.

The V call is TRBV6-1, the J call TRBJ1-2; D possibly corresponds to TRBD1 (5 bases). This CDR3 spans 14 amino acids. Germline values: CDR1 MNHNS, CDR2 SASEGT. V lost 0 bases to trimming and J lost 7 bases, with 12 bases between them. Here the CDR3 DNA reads TGTGCCAGCAGTGAAGCGGGCAGGGCGGGTGGCTACACCTTC. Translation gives CASSEAGRAGGYTF.

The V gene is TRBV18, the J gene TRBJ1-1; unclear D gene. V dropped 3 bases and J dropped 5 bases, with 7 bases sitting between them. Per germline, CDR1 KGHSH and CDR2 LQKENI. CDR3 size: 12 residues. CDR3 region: CASSPSETEAFF. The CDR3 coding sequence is TGTGCCAGCTCACCGAGCGAGACTGAAGCTTTCTTT.

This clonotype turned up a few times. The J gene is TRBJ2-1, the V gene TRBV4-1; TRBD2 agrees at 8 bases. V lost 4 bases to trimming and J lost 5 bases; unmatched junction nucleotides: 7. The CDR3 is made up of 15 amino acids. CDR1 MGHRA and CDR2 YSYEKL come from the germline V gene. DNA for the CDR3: TGCGCCAGCAGCCTGGGACTAGGACGACACAATGAGCAGTTCTTC. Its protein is CASSLGLGRHNEQFF.

CDR3 sequence: CASSLEGRGYTF. The CDR3 bases are TGCGCCAGCAGCTTGGAAGGCAGGGGTTACACCTTC. The rearrangement links TRBV5-1 to TRBJ1-2; D perhaps matches TRBD1 (6 bases). Looked up from germline, CDR1 is SGHRS and CDR2 is YFSETQ. This CDR3 spans 12 amino acids. V was trimmed by 0 bases and J by 11 bases, leaving 11 bases between them. The full variable domain, with the rest looked up from reference TRBV5-1 and TRBJ1-2, is KAGVTQTPRYLIKTRGQQVTLSCSPISGHRSVSWYQQTPGQGLQFLFEYFSETQRNKGNFPGRFSGRQFSNSRSEMNVSTLELGDSALYLCASSLEGRGYTFGSGTRLTVV.

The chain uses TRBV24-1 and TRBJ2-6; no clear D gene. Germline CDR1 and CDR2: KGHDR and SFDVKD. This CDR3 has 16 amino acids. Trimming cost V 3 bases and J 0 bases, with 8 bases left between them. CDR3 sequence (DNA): TGTGCCACCAGTGATCGACCAACCTCTGGGGCCAACGTCCTGACTTTC. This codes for CATSDRPTSGANVLTF.

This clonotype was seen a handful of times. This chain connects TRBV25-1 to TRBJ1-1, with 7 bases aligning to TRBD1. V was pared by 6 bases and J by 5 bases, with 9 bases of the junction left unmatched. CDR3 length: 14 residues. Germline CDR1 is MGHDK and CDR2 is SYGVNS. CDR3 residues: CASRLGGGGTEAFF. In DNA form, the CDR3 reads TGTGCCAGCAGGTTAGGGGGCGGAGGGACTGAAGCTTTCTTT. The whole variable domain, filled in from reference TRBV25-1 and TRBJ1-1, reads EADIYQTPRYLVIGTGKKITLECSQTMGHDKMYWYQQDPGMELHLIHYSYGVNSTEKGDLSSESTVSRIRTEHFPLTLESARPSHTSQYLCASRLGGGGTEAFFGQGTRLTVV.

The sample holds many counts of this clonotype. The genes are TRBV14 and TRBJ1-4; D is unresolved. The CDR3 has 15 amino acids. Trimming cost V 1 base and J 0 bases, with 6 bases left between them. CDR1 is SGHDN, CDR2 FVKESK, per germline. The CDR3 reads CASSQGWATNEKLFF. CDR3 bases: TGTGCCAGCAGCCAAGGCTGGGCAACTAATGAAAAACTGTTTTTT.

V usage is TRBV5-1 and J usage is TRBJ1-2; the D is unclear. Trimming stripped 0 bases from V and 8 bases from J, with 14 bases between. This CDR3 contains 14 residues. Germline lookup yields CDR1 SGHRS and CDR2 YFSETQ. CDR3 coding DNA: TGCGCCAGCAGCTTGGAATCAGCCGGCGAAGGCTACACCTTC. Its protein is CASSLESAGEGYTF.

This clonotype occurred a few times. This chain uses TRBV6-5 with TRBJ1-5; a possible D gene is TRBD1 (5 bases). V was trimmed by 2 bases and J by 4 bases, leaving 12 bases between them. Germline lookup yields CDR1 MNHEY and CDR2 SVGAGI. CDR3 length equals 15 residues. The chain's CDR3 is CASSYEGTGNQPQHF. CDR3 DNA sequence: TGTGCCAGCAGTTACGAAGGGACGGGGAATCAGCCCCAGCATTTT.

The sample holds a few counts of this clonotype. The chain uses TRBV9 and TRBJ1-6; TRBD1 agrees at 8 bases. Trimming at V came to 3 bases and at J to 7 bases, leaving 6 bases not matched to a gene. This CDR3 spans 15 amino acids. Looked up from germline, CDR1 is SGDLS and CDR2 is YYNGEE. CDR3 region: CASSARRDRNSPLHF. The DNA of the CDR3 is TGTGCCAGCAGCGCAAGGAGGGACAGGAATTCACCCCTCCACTTT.

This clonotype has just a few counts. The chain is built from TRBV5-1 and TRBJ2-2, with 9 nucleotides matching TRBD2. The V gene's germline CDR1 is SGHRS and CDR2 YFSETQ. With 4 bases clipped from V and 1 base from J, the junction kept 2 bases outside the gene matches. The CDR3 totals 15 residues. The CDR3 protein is CASSKTSGNTGELFF. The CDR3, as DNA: TGCGCCAGCAGCAAGACTAGCGGGAACACCGGGGAGCTGTTTTTT.

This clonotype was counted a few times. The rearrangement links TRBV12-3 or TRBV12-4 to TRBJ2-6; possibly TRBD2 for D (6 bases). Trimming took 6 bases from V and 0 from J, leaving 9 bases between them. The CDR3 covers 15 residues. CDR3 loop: CASSPGDSGANVLTF. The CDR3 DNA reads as TGTGCCAGCAGCCCGGGAGACTCTGGGGCCAACGTCCTGACTTTC.

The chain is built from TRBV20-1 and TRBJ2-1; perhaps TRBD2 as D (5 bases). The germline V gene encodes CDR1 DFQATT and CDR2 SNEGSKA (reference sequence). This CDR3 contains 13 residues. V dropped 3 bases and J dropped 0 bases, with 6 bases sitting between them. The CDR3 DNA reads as TGCAGTGCTAGCACTAGCTCCTACAATGAGCAGTTCTTC. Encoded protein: CSASTSSYNEQFF.

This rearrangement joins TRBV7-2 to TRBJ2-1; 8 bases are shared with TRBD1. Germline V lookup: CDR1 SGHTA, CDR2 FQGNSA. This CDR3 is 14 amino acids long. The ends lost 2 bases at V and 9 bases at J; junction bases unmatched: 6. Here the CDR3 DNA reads TGTGCCAGCAGCTTATTCAGGGGGCGAGGTGAGCAGTTCTTC. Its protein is CASSLFRGRGEQFF.

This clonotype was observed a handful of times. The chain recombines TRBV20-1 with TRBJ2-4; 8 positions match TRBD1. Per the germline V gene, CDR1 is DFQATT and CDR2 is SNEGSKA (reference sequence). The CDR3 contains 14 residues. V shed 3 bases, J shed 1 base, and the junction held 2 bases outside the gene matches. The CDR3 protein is CSASRGQAKNIQYF. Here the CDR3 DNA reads TGCAGTGCTAGCAGGGGGCAGGCCAAAAACATTCAGTACTTC.

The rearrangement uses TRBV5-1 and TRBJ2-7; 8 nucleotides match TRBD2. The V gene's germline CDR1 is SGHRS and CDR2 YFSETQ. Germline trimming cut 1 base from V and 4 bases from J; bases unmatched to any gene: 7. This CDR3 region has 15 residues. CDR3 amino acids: CASSLWSGSGYEQYF. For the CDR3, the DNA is TGCGCCAGCAGCTTGTGGAGCGGGAGTGGTTACGAGCAGTACTTC.

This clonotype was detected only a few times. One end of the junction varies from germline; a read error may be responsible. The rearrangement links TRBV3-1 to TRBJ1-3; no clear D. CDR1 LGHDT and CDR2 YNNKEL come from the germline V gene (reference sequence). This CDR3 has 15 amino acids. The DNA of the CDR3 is TGTGCCAGCTGCCATCGGACTCTCTCTGGAAACACCATATATTTT. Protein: CASCHRTLSGNTIYF.

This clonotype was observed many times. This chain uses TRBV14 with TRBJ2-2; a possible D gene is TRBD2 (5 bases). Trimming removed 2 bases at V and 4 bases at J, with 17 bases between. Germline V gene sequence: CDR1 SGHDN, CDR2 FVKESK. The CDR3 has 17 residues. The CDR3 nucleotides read TGTGCCAGCAGCCAAAGAGTAGGCGGGCGGAGCACCGGGGAGCTGTTTTTT. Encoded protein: CASSQRVGGRSTGELFF.

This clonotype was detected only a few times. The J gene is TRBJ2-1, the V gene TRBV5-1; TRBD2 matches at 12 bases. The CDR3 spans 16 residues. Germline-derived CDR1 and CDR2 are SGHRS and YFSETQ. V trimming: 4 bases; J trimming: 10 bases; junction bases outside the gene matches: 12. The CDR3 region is CASSLLTSGGSGEQFF. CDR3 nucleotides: TGCGCCAGCAGCCTATTGACTAGCGGGGGATCCGGGGAGCAGTTCTTC.

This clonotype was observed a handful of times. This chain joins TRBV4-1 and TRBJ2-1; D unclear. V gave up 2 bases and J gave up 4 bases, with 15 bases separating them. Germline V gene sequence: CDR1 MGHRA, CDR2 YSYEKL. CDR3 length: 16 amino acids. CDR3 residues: CASSQKPVAGYNEQFF. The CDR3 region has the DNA TGCGCCAGCAGCCAAAAGCCAGTGGCAGGATACAATGAGCAGTTCTTC.